This T cell receptor beta chain was profiled in a study of blood T cell repertoires in COVID-19. Per the authors' pipeline: Cell counts per sample came from amplifying reference gene primers. The data were produced by immunoSEQ multiplex PCR, yet TCRdb's version contains in-frame clones alone and is incomplete. From that table come the V and J calls and clone size; the DNA was used to work out D and trimming. The table lists approximately 310,000 clones, around 87% of them singletons. The CDR3 consists of 13 residues. V lost 0 bases to trimming and J lost 3 bases, with 3 bases between them. From germline, CDR1 is SGHNT and CDR2 YYREEE (reference sequence).

This receptor was taken from a woman between 50 and 59 years old who had recovered from COVID-19. This chain links TRBV5-4 with TRBJ2-2, with D hard to call. The specimen was peripheral blood. As DNA, the CDR3 is TGTGCCAGCAGCTTGGAGCACACCGGGGAGCTGTTTTTT. Its protein product is CASSLEHTGELFF.